This entry lists 9 T cell receptor beta chains sequenced from one sample in a study of response to subunit inactivated influenza vaccine. MiXCR, applied by TCRdb to the RT-PCR reads, yields one record per CDR3 protein. The sample lists about 580,000 distinct CDR3 sequences; 14% were seen once. Source: PBMCs from blood, taken roughly 13 days after vaccination. Receptors were obtained from a man aged 45-65 years who received an inactivated influenza vaccine.

V usage is TRBV15 and J usage is TRBJ1-4; D is undetermined. There are 17 residues in the CDR3. Trimming left V 0 bases short and J 0 bases short, with 11 bases between. CDR1 is LNHNV and CDR2 is YYDKDF in the germline V gene (reference sequence). CDR3 in amino acids: CATSRDLQRATNEKLFF. Written as DNA, the CDR3 is TGTGCCACCAGCAGAGATTTACAGAGAGCAACTAATGAAAAACTGTTTTTT.

This clonotype was observed a handful of times. The chain joins TRBV7-9 to TRBJ2-2; D gene uncertain. CDR3 size: 15 residues. The germline V and J ends were trimmed by 3 bases and 3 bases, with 11 bases remaining between them. Per the germline V gene, CDR1 is SEHNR and CDR2 is FQNEAQ (reference sequence). The chain's CDR3 is CASSLPVGYTGELFF. CDR3 DNA sequence: TGTGCCAGCAGCTTGCCAGTAGGGTACACCGGGGAGCTGTTTTTT.

The chain is built from TRBV20-1 and TRBJ2-2; TRBD2 matches 14 bases. The J segment lost 2 bases and the V segment lost 3 bases, leaving 2 bases of the junction unmatched. The CDR3 sequence is 16 residues long. CDR1 and CDR2 from the germline V gene are DFQATT and SNEGSKA (reference sequence). CDR3 residues: CSARTSGRANTGELFF. CDR3 in DNA: TGCAGTGCTAGGACTAGCGGGAGGGCCAACACCGGGGAGCTGTTTTTT.

This clonotype occurred a few times. This rearrangement joins TRBV6-2 or TRBV6-3 to TRBJ2-3; 10 bases are a match to TRBD2. The V gene's germline CDR1 is MNHEY and CDR2 SVGEGT. The CDR3 is 18 amino acids. Germline trimming cut 0 bases from V and 6 bases from J; bases unmatched to any gene: 12. CDR3 DNA sequence: TGTGCCAGCAGTTACTCCCGTGCGCTAGCGGGAGTGAGGGATACGCAGTATTTT. It encodes CASSYSRALAGVRDTQYF.

This clonotype was counted a few times. This chain joins TRBV28 and TRBJ2-5; no clear D gene. The length of the CDR3 is 12 residues. Germline lookup yields CDR1 MDHEN and CDR2 SYDVKM. V lost 7 bases and J 5 bases, leaving 11 bases between the germline ends. This CDR3 is CASKDTVETQYF. CDR3 nucleotide sequence: TGTGCCAGCAAGGATACCGTGGAGACCCAGTACTTC.

The sample holds a few counts of this clonotype. The chain is built from TRBV2 and TRBJ2-3; 7 nucleotides line up with TRBD1. V was clipped by 5 bases and J by 4 bases; unmatched bases: 9. Per the germline V gene, CDR1 is SNHLY and CDR2 is FYNNEI. This CDR3 has 15 amino acids. This CDR3 reads CASSTDRVNPDTQYF. The CDR3 region has the DNA TGTGCCAGCAGTACAGACAGGGTCAACCCAGATACGCAGTATTTT.

This chain links TRBV7-2 with TRBJ2-4, with TRBD2 matching 14 bases. This CDR3 is 16 amino acids long. J was trimmed by 8 bases and V by 5 bases; bases with no gene match: 8. Germline V CDR1 and CDR2: SGHTA, FQGNSA. DNA of the CDR3: TGTGCCAGCAGCCCTCGGACTAGCGGGGGGAGTTACATTCAGTACTTC. This codes for CASSPRTSGGSYIQYF.

J is TRBJ2-7 and V is TRBV5-1, with 9 bases lining up with TRBD1. The V segment lost 8 bases and the J segment 2 bases; nucleotides outside the gene matches: 8. CDR3 length equals 14 residues. Germline loops: CDR1 SGHRS, CDR2 YFSETQ. The CDR3 is CASTFRDRAYEQYF. Here the CDR3 DNA reads TGCGCCAGTACCTTCCGGGACAGGGCCTACGAGCAGTACTTC.

This clonotype came up a few times. The chain links TRBV11-2 to TRBJ2-5, with 14 nucleotides matching TRBD2. Germline-derived CDR1 and CDR2 are SGHAT and FQNNGV. The CDR3 consists of 17 residues. J was trimmed by 4 bases and V by 5 bases; bases with no gene match: 9. The CDR3 DNA reads TGTGCCAGCAGCCTAATCCCCGGGACTAGCGGGAGAGAGACCCAGTACTTC. Amino acid sequence: CASSLIPGTSGRETQYF.